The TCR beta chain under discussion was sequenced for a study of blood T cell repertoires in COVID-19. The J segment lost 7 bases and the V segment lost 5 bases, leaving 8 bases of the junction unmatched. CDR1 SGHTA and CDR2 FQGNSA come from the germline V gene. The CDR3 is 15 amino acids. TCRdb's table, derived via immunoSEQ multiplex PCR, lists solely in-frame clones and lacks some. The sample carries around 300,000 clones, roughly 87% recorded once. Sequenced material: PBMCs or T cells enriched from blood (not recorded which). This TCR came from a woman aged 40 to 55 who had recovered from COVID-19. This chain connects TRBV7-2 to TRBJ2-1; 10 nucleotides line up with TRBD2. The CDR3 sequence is CASSPHVTSGNEQFF. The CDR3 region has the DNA TGTGCCAGCAGCCCTCACGTGACTAGCGGGAATGAGCAGTTCTTC.